A single sample is the source of the 9 T cell receptor beta chains below, sequenced in a study of shared clonotypes between healthy human individuals (dated by TCRdb to the early 2020s). The method was the immunoSEQ multiplex PCR assay. TCRdb re-hosts the immuneACCESS table, in-frame sequences only. Its copies lack some clones; in the studies checked, an unresolved V gene accounts for under half of them, and the cause for the rest is not known. A total of some 320,000 clones appear in this sample, over 75% of them only once. The ten biggest clones cover 15% to 20% of the sample. Sequenced sample: memory CD8+ T cells sorted from blood. The sample's cell subset or site label, decoded: CD45RO+ cells pooled with CCR7-negative TemRA cells. These receptors originate from a man in his late teens or twenties in good health.

The chain joins TRBV25-1 to TRBJ1-5; D unclear. The germline V and J ends were trimmed by 4 bases and 1 base, with 8 bases remaining between them. Germline values: CDR1 MGHDK, CDR2 SYGVNS. The CDR3 has 14 residues. The CDR3 is CASSGVGSNQPQHF. CDR3 nucleotides: TGTGCCAGCAGTGGAGTGGGGAGCAATCAGCCCCAGCATTTT. Supplemented by reference TRBV25-1 and TRBJ1-5, the full variable domain reads EADIYQTPRYLVIGTGKKITLECSQTMGHDKMYWYQQDPGMELHLIHYSYGVNSTEKGDLSSESTVSRIRTEHFPLTLESARPSHTSQYLCASSGVGSNQPQHFGDGTRLSIL.

This rearrangement joins TRBV7-9 to TRBJ2-3, with D tentatively TRBD1 or TRBD2 (6 bases each). The germline V gene encodes CDR1 SEHNR and CDR2 FQNEAQ (reference sequence). The V gene lost 5 bases and the J gene lost 5 bases, with 17 bases spanning the gap. This CDR3 has 15 residues. CDR3: CASSLPRGQEDTQYF. CDR3 bases: TGTGCCAGCAGCCTCCCTCGGGGGCAGGAAGATACGCAGTATTTT.

The J gene is TRBJ1-2, the V gene TRBV28, with TRBD1 as a possible D gene (5 bases). Germline V gene lookup returns CDR1 MDHEN and CDR2 SYDVKM. V was cut by 5 bases and J by 5 bases, with 15 bases left in between. CDR3 length: 14 residues. CDR3 nucleotide sequence: TGTGCCAGCAGTCTCCATTTAGGGGAGTATGGCTACACCTTC. Translating it yields CASSLHLGEYGYTF.

The CDR3 reads CASSLEASGDTGELFF. The CDR3 region has the DNA TGTGCCAGCAGCTTGGAGGCTAGCGGGGACACCGGGGAGCTGTTTTTT. The rearrangement links TRBV5-6 to TRBJ2-2, with 9 bases that match TRBD2. Trimming at V came to 0 bases and at J to 3 bases, leaving 3 bases not matched to a gene. The CDR3 is made up of 16 amino acids. Germline V gene sequence: CDR1 SGHDT, CDR2 YYEEEE.

This clone was seen many times. The sample holds other DNA sequences that translate to the same CDR3. The rearrangement uses TRBV13 and TRBJ2-2; D perhaps matches TRBD2 (6 bases). The ends were cut back, 1 base at V and 1 base at J, with 10 bases in the middle. Germline-derived CDR1 and CDR2 are PRHDT and FYEKMQ (reference sequence). The CDR3 length is 16 residues. CDR3 sequence: CASSLEGGENTGELFF. CDR3 nucleotide sequence: TGTGCCAGCAGCTTAGAGGGCGGGGAGAACACCGGGGAGCTGTTTTTT.

The chain's CDR3 is CASSPSVVGDGNTIYF. CDR3 in DNA: TGTGCCAGCAGCCCCTCCGTTGTAGGGGACGGAAACACCATATATTTT. The rearrangement uses TRBV7-9 and TRBJ1-3; maybe TRBD1 (5 bases). CDR3 size: 16 residues. Germline V lookup: CDR1 SEHNR, CDR2 FQNEAQ (reference sequence). V lost 5 bases to trimming and J lost 4 bases, with 18 bases between them. The variable domain in full, completed from reference TRBV7-9 and TRBJ1-3, reads DTGVSQNPRHKITKRGQNVTFRCDPISEHNRLYWYRQTLGQGPEFLTYFQNEAQLEKSRLLSDRFSAERPKGSFSTLEIQRTEQGDSAMYLCASSPSVVGDGNTIYFGEGSWLTVV.

The chain's CDR3 is CASSLAPSLTEAFF. CDR3 DNA sequence: TGTGCCAGCAGCTTAGCTCCCTCATTGACTGAAGCTTTCTTT. The chain combines TRBV11-2 with TRBJ1-1; D is uncertain. V gave up 1 base and J gave up 5 bases, with 11 bases separating them. Germline V lookup: CDR1 SGHAT, CDR2 FQNNGV. There are 14 residues in the CDR3.

The chain carries TRBV27 and TRBJ2-1, with a tentative D call TRBD2 (6 bases). Germline V gene data show CDR1 as MNHEY and CDR2 as SMNVEV (reference sequence). The V and J ends lost 2 bases and 6 bases respectively, with 11 bases between them. The CDR3 loop spans 14 amino acids. The CDR3 DNA sequence: TGTGCCAGCAGTTTAGTCCGGGAGCGCAATGAGCAGTTCTTC. Protein: CASSLVRERNEQFF.

J is TRBJ1-1 and V is TRBV25-1, with 9 bases aligning to TRBD1. Trimming at V came to 7 bases and at J to 6 bases, leaving 9 bases not matched to a gene. From germline, CDR1 is MGHDK and CDR2 SYGVNS. This CDR3 spans 14 amino acids. The CDR3 DNA follows: TGTGCCAGCAAGCCCACAGGGGGCAACGCTGAAGCTTTCTTT. Translated: CASKPTGGNAEAFF. Using reference TRBV25-1 and TRBJ1-1 for the parts outside the CDR3, the full variable domain is EADIYQTPRYLVIGTGKKITLECSQTMGHDKMYWYQQDPGMELHLIHYSYGVNSTEKGDLSSESTVSRIRTEHFPLTLESARPSHTSQYLCASKPTGGNAEAFFGQGTRLTVV.